The source of this T cell receptor beta chain is a study of blood T cell repertoires in COVID-19. TCRdb's copy holds only in-frame clones and misses some; the assay was immunoSEQ multiplex PCR. The table lists a few hundred thousand clones, 80% to 85% of them singletons. The germline gives CDR1 SGHRS, CDR2 YFSETQ. The CDR3 has 14 amino acids. J was trimmed by 3 bases and V by 2 bases; bases with no gene match: 4. The clonotype comes from a woman of 80 years or more with COVID-19, enrolled during active disease. The sequencing sample was made of peripheral blood. This chain links TRBV5-1 with TRBJ2-7; 8 bases agree with TRBD2. The CDR3 nucleotides are TGCGCCAGCAGCTTAGCGGGAGAAAACTACGAGCAGTACTTC. Its protein is CASSLAGENYEQYF. The full variable domain, completed using reference TRBV5-1 and TRBJ2-7, is KAGVTQTPRYLIKTRGQQVTLSCSPISGHRSVSWYQQTPGQGLQFLFEYFSETQRNKGNFPGRFSGRQFSNSRSEMNVSTLELGDSALYLCASSLAGENYEQYFGPGTRLTVT.